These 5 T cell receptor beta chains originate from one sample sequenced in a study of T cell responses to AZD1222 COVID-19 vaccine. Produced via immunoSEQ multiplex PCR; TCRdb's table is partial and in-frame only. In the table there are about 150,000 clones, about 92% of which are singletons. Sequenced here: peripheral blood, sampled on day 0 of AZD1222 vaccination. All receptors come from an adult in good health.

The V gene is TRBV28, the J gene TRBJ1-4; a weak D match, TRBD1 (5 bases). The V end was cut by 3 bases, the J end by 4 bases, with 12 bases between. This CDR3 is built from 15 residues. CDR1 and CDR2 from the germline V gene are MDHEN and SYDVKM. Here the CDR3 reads CASSFLGGRNEKLFF. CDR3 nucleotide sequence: TGTGCCAGCAGTTTTCTTGGGGGACGTAATGAAAAACTGTTTTTT.

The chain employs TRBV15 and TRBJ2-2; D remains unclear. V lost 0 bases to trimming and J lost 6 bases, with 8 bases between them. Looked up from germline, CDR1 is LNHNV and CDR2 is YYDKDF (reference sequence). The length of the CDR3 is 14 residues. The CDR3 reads CATSRDPGSGELFF. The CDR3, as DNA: TGTGCCACCAGCAGAGATCCAGGTTCCGGGGAGCTGTTTTTT.

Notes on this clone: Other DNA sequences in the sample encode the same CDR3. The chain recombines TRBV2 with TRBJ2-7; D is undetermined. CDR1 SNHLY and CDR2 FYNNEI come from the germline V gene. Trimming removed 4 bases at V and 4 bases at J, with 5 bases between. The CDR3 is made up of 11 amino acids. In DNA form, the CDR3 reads TGTGCCAGCAGTGGGGGTTACGAGCAGTACTTC. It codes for CASSGGYEQYF.

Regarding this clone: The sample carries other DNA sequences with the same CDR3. Here the CDR3 reads CASSLQSTGELFF. The CDR3 coding sequence is TGTGCCAGCAGTTTACAGTCGACCGGGGAGCTGTTTTTT. The chain uses TRBV12-3 or TRBV12-4 and TRBJ2-2; D is uncertain. This CDR3 is 13 amino acids long. The V gene lost 2 bases and the J gene lost 5 bases, with 6 bases spanning the gap.

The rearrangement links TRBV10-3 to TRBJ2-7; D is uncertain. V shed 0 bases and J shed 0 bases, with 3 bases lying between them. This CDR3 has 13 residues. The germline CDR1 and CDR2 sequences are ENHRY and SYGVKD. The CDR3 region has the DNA TGTGCCATCAGTGAGTCAAACTCCTACGAGCAGTACTTC. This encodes CAISESNSYEQYF.